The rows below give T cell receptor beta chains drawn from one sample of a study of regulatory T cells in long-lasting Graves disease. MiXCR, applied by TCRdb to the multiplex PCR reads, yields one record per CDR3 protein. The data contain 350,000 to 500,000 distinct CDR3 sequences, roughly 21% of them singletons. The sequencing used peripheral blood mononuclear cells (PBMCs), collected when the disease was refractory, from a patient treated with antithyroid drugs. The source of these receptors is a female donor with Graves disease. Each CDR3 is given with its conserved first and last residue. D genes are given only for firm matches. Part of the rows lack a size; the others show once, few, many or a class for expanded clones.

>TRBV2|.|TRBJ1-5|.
CASSQDRNSNQPQHF
TGTGCCAGCAGTCAAGACAGAAATAGCAATCAGCCCCAGCATTTT
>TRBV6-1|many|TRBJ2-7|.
CASSFGKEGEQYF
TGTGCCAGCAGCTTCGGCAAAGAGGGTGAGCAGTACTTC
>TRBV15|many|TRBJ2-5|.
CATSRQTGPKTQYF
TGTGCCACCAGCAGACAAACAGGGCCGAAGACCCAGTACTTC
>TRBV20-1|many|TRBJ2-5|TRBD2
CSPRGGLAGEPRLETQYF
TGCAGTCCCAGGGGTGGACTAGCGGGAGAGCCAAGGTTAGAGACCCAGTACTTC
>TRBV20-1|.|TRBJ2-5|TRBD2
CSAREGLAVGYRETQYF
TGCAGTGCTAGAGAGGGACTAGCGGTGGGGTATAGGGAGACCCAGTACTTC
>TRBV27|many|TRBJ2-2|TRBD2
CASSLAGESGELFF
TGTGCCAGCAGTTTAGCGGGAGAGTCCGGGGAGCTGTTTTTT
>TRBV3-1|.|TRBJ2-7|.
CASSQVDYEQYF
TGTGCCAGCAGCCAAGTCGACTACGAGCAGTACTTC
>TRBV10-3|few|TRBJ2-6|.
CAISRQRGSSGANVLTF
TGTGCCATCAGTCGACAGAGAGGATCCTCTGGGGCCAACGTCCTGACTTTC
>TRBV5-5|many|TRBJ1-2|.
CASRRRGSDYGYTF
TGTGCCAGCAGGCGGCGGGGGTCGGACTATGGCTACACCTTC
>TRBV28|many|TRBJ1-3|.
CASSLVPQTAAGNTIYF
TGTGCCAGCAGTTTGGTACCCCAGACAGCCGCTGGAAACACCATATATTTT
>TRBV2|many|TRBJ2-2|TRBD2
CASTERELSGELFF
TGTGCCAGCACCGAGCGGGAATTGTCCGGGGAGCTGTTTTTT
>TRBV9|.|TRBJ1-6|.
CASSVREGNSPLHF
TGTGCCAGCAGCGTGAGGGAAGGCAATTCACCCCTCCACTTT
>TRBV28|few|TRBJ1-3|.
CASSSPVTVSGNTIYF
TGTGCCAGCAGTTCCCCCGTGACAGTCTCTGGAAACACCATATATTTT
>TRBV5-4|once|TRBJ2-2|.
CASSPRWSETGELVF
TGTGCCAGCAGCCCTCGATGGAGTGAGACCGGGGAGCTGGTTTTT
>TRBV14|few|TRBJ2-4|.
CASSQGKYSVDIQYF
TGTGCCAGCAGCCAAGGAAAGTATAGCGTGGACATTCAGTACTTC
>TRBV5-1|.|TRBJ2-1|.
CASSLGAFSSYNEQFF
TGCGCCAGCAGCTTGGGGGCATTTAGCTCCTACAATGAGCAGTTCTTC
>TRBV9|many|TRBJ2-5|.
CASSVGNREETQYF
TGTGCCAGCAGCGTAGGAAACAGGGAAGAGACCCAGTACTTC
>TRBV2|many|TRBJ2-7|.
CASSRGFIGQGFYEQYF
TGTGCCAGCAGTCGCGGGTTTATTGGGCAGGGGTTTTACGAGCAGTACTTC
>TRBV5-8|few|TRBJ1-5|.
CASSAGGGSNQPQHF
TGTGCCAGCAGCGCGGGGGGGGGTAGCAATCAGCCCCAGCATTTT
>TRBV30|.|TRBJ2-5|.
CAWSVSTTQETQYF
TGTGCCTGGAGTGTATCGACCACCCAAGAGACCCAGTACTTC
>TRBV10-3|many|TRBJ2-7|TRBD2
CAISESKGTSGSEQYF
TGTGCCATCAGTGAGTCTAAAGGGACTAGCGGATCCGAGCAGTACTTC
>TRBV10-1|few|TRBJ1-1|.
CASSPSAIVLANTEAFF
TGCGCCAGCAGTCCCTCGGCTATCGTCTTGGCCAACACTGAAGCTTTCTTT
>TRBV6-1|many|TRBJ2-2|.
CASSVRKYTGELFF
TGTGCCAGCAGTGTACGAAAGTACACCGGGGAGCTGTTTTTT
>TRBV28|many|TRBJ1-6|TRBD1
CASRTGVDSPLHF
TGTGCCAGTCGGACAGGGGTGGATTCACCCCTCCACTTT
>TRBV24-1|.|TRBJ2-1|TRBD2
CATSDQQGGSSYNEQFF
TGTGCCACCAGTGATCAGCAGGGAGGGAGCTCCTACAATGAGCAGTTCTTC
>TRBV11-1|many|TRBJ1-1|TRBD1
CASSAGTALMGTEAFF
TGTGCCAGCAGCGCCGGGACAGCACTGATGGGCACTGAAGCTTTCTTT
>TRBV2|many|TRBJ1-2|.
CASSFGRQYGYTF
TGTGCCAGCAGTTTCGGCCGCCAATATGGCTACACCTTC
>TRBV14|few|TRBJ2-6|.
CASSLLESSGANVLTF
TGTGCCAGCAGCCTACTAGAAAGCTCTGGGGCCAACGTCCTGACTTTC
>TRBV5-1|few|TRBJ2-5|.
CASSLGDSRETQYF
TGCGCCAGCAGCTTGGGCGACTCGAGAGAGACCCAGTACTTC
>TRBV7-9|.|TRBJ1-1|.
CASSLGVGGKTEAFF
TGTGCCAGCAGCTTAGGGGTGGGGGGGAAGACTGAAGCTTTCTTT
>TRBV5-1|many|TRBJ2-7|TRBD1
CASSSQRDSVYEQYF
TGCGCCAGCAGCTCGCAGAGGGACAGTGTTTACGAGCAGTACTTC
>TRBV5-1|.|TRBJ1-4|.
CASSSSGAGNEKLFF
TGCGCCAGCAGCTCATCAGGGGCGGGTAATGAAAAACTGTTTTTT
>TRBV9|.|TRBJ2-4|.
CASSVADRWDIQYF
TGTGCCAGCAGCGTAGCTGATAGATGGGACATTCAGTACTTC
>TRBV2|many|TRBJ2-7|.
CASNPGSYEQYF
TGTGCCAGCAACCCGGGCAGCTACGAGCAGTACTTC
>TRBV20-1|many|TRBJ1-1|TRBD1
CSARPRQGVNTEAFF
TGCAGTGCTAGACCCAGACAGGGAGTGAACACTGAAGCTTTCTTT
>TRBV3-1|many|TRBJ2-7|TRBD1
CASSHSGGHYEQYF
TGTGCCAGCAGCCACTCAGGGGGACACTACGAGCAGTACTTC
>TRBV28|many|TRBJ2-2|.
CASSASGLQSGELFF
TGTGCCAGCAGTGCGTCGGGGCTGCAGTCCGGGGAGCTGTTTTTT
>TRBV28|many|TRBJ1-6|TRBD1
CASSLRGRQNSPLHF
TGTGCCAGCAGTTTAAGGGGGCGACAGAATTCACCCCTCCACTTT
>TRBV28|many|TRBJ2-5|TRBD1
CASSSDRGGAWETQYF
TGTGCCAGCAGTAGCGACAGGGGTGGGGCGTGGGAGACCCAGTACTTC
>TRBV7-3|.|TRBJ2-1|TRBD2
CASSPHTSGRVPGEQFF
TGTGCCAGCAGCCCACATACTAGCGGGAGGGTTCCTGGGGAGCAGTTCTTC
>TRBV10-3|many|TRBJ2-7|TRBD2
CATDGGGGYEQYF
TGTGCCACTGATGGCGGCGGGGGGTACGAGCAGTACTTC
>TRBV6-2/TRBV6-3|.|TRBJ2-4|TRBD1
CASSFEDRAGTKNIQYF
TGTGCCAGCAGTTTCGAGGACAGGGCAGGAACCAAAAACATTCAGTACTTC
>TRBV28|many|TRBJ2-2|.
CASSLGGNTGELFF
TGTGCCAGCAGCTTAGGGGGAAACACCGGGGAGCTGTTTTTT
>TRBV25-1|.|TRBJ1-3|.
CASSGRERTGNTIYF
TGTGCCAGCAGTGGTCGGGAGAGGACGGGAAACACCATATATTTT
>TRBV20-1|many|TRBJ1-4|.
CSARDFSGPNEKLFF
TGCAGTGCTAGAGATTTTTCGGGGCCTAATGAAAAACTGTTTTTT
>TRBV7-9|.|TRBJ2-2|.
CASSWDLSNTGELFF
TGTGCCAGCAGCTGGGACTTGTCGAACACCGGGGAGCTGTTTTTT
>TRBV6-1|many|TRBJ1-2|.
CASKASTAGSGGYTF
TGTGCCAGCAAGGCCTCGACAGCAGGGTCCGGCGGCTACACCTTC
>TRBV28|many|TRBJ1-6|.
CASSQEGRTNSPLHF
TGTGCCAGCAGTCAGGAAGGGAGGACTAATTCACCCCTCCACTTT
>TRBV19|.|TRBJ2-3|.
CASSMGHRDRGGLAGGADTQYF
TGTGCCAGTAGTATGGGGCACCGGGACAGGGGGGGGTTAGCGGGAGGGGCAGATACGCAGTATTTT
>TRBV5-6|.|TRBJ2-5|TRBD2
CASSLLLAGRQETQYF
TGTGCCAGCAGCTTGTTGTTAGCGGGCCGACAAGAGACCCAGTACTTC
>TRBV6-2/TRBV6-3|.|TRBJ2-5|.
CASSRTGSWRETQYF
TGTGCCAGCAGTCGAACAGGGAGTTGGCGAGAGACCCAGTACTTC
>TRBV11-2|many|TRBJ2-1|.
CASSPGTLPADEQFF
TGTGCCAGCAGCCCTGGGACCTTACCAGCGGATGAGCAGTTCTTC
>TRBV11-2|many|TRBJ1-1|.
CASRRDPGPEAEAFF
TGTGCCAGCAGGCGAGATCCCGGACCGGAGGCTGAAGCTTTCTTT
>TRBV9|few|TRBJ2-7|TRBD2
CASSPRDSGSYEQYF
TGTGCCAGCAGCCCCCGGGATAGCGGGAGCTACGAGCAGTACTTC
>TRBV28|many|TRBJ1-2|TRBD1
CASSVDRGGYTF
TGTGCCAGCAGTGTCGACAGGGGTGGCTACACCTTC
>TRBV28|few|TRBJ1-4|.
CARHLCTSVPAVKGPNEKLFF
.
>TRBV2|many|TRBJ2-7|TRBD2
CASSQRTSGAAYEQYF
TGTGCCAGCAGTCAACGGACTAGCGGAGCCGCTTACGAGCAGTACTTC
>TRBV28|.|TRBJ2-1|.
CASEGLPVGDNEQFF
TGTGCCAGCGAGGGGCTTCCGGTCGGGGACAATGAGCAGTTCTTC
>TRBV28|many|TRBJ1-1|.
CASSSHPLGRDTEAFF
TGTGCCAGCAGTTCTCACCCCCTTGGGAGGGACACTGAAGCTTTCTTT
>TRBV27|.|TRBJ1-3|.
CASSSTSVSGNTIYF
TGTGCCAGCAGTTCCACAAGTGTCTCTGGAAACACCATATATTTT